The source of this T cell receptor beta chain is a study of T cell responses to AZD1222 COVID-19 vaccine. The study, taken as a whole, reports: Donors were mostly white British, more females; clonal diversity possibly underestimated.

Concerning this clone: Its cognate antigen is unknown.

TCRdb's table, derived via immunoSEQ multiplex PCR, lists solely in-frame clones and lacks some. The sample carries about 150,000 clones, over 75% recorded once. With 3 bases clipped from V and 4 bases from J, the junction kept 3 bases outside the gene matches. Germline V CDR1 and CDR2: MNHEY, SMNVEV (reference sequence). This CDR3 comprises 14 residues. The chain recombines TRBV27 with TRBJ2-1; 7 bases align to TRBD2. The sequence was collected from an adult who received the MenACWY meningococcal vaccine as a control. Material: peripheral blood, obtained 28 days after the second dose of the MenACWY control vaccine. The CDR3 region is CASSFGTIYNEQFF. DNA of the CDR3: TGTGCCAGCAGTTTTGGGACTATTTACAATGAGCAGTTCTTC.